The clone carrying this T cell receptor beta chain was counted only a few times. The target antigen is unknown. The sample belongs to a study of human T cells and chemical hapten exposure. About the research overall: Application of 0.01% DPC to the upper back was done by patch test, with a reading at 6 days. Study-wide results and caveats: The study found expanded TCRs formed significantly more large CDR3 similarity clusters than controls.

The time point here: patch test 1, 2 weeks after DPC sensitization. Indicated treatment: therapeutic diphenylcyclopropenone sensitization with weekly scalp DPC. Those who donated were patients with alopecia, 18 to 70 years of age, and suitable for DPC. As the library was built, unique molecular identifiers were attached to individual cDNA molecules. Each CDR3 protein gets one entry after TCRdb re-called the RACE reads with MiXCR. The sample carries around 76,000 distinct CDR3 sequences, around 11% recorded once. The receptor was isolated from a woman aged 55-70 years with alopecia areata. Some clones in this sample may be carry-over from other donors' samples. The source was whole blood, collected in connection with sensitization to the hapten diphenylcyclopropenone (DPC).

Here the CDR3 DNA reads TGTGCCAGCAGCTTCAGGACAGGACTAGGCTACAATGAGCAGTTCTTC. It encodes CASSFRTGLGYNEQFF. The V and J genes are TRBV4-2 and TRBJ2-1, with D perhaps matching TRBD1 or TRBD2 (7 bases each). CDR1 and CDR2 (germline): LGHNA, YNFKEQ. V dropped 5 bases and J dropped 3 bases, with 17 bases sitting between them. CDR3 size: 16 residues.